Below, 26 T cell receptor beta chains from the same sample are listed, as sequenced in a study of T cell responses to AZD1222 COVID-19 vaccine. The protocol was immunoSEQ multiplex PCR, while the TCRdb copy is restricted to in-frame clones and leaves out a portion. The sample lists under 150,000 clones; roughly 91% were seen once. Source: peripheral blood, taken 28 days after the second AZD1222 dose. The receptors originated from an adult who received the AZD1222 COVID-19 vaccine.

The rearrangement joins TRBV7-2 to TRBJ1-1, with 7 bases matching TRBD1. Germline CDR1 SGHTA, CDR2 FQGNSA. V lost 5 bases to trimming and J lost 1 base; unmatched junction nucleotides: 10. This CDR3 is 16 amino acids long. The CDR3 sequence is CASSGGQPFQNTEAFF. In DNA form, the CDR3 reads TGTGCCAGCAGCGGGGGACAGCCCTTCCAGAACACTGAAGCTTTCTTT.

The V and J genes are TRBV2 and TRBJ1-6; D ambiguous. V was clipped by 3 bases and J by 7 bases, with 10 bases between them. In germline, CDR1 is SNHLY, CDR2 FYNNEI. CDR3 length: 14 amino acids. This CDR3 reads CASSDTAPNSPLHF. CDR3 bases: TGTGCCAGCAGTGACACAGCCCCAAATTCACCCCTCCACTTT.

DNA of the CDR3: TGTGCCAGCAGCTCCCGCGAGGGGGAAGATGGAAACACCATATATTTT. Translating it yields CASSSREGEDGNTIYF. This chain joins TRBV7-8 and TRBJ1-3, with D possibly matching TRBD1 (6 bases). Germline CDR1 and CDR2: SGHVS and FQNEAQ. This CDR3 has 16 residues. V was trimmed by 4 bases and J by 3 bases, leaving 16 bases between them.

This sequence joins TRBV2 and TRBJ2-3; no definite D call. The CDR3 spans 15 residues. Germline values: CDR1 SNHLY, CDR2 FYNNEI. Trimming removed 3 bases from V and 1 base from J, with 11 bases in between. The CDR3 DNA sequence: TGTGCCAGCAGTGACCACTCTGACGGCACAGATACGCAGTATTTT. It specifies CASSDHSDGTDTQYF.

The chain links TRBV10-2 to TRBJ2-3; D remains unclear. Germline lookup yields CDR1 WSHSY and CDR2 SAAADI. This CDR3 has 14 residues. Trimming removed 4 bases from V and 0 bases from J, with 8 bases in between. CDR3 protein: CASSGPLSTDTQYF. In nucleotides, the CDR3 is TGCGCCAGCAGTGGACCGTTGAGCACAGATACGCAGTATTTT.

The rearrangement links TRBV9 to TRBJ2-7; 7 bases are a match to TRBD1. The junction had 8 bases not matched to a gene; V was cut back by 0 bases and J by 2 bases. Germline V gene sequence: CDR1 SGDLS, CDR2 YYNGEE. The CDR3 has 16 amino acids. CDR3 amino acids: CASSVGGTAGAYEQYF. The CDR3 DNA sequence: TGTGCCAGCAGCGTAGGAGGGACAGCAGGGGCCTACGAGCAGTACTTC.

The genes are TRBV11-2 and TRBJ2-5; D not certain. Per germline, CDR1 SGHAT and CDR2 FQNNGV. The CDR3 is 14 amino acids. V lost 1 base and J 0 bases, leaving 6 bases between the germline ends. Here the CDR3 reads CASSLGTYQETQYF. Here the CDR3 DNA reads TGTGCCAGCAGCTTAGGTACTTACCAAGAGACCCAGTACTTC.

The chain recombines TRBV10-3 with TRBJ1-1; perhaps TRBD1 as D (6 bases). CDR3 length equals 12 residues. Trimming removed 9 bases at V and 6 bases at J, with 14 bases between. The germline V gene has CDR1 ENHRY and CDR2 SYGVKD. The CDR3 DNA sequence: TGTGCCATAAGTACACAGGGCTCTGAAGCTTTCTTT. Amino acids: CAISTQGSEAFF.

The chain joins TRBV2 to TRBJ1-1; no reliable D call. Per germline, CDR1 SNHLY and CDR2 FYNNEI. V was cut by 7 bases and J by 5 bases, with 20 bases left in between. The CDR3 runs 15 residues. The CDR3 bases are TGTGCCAGCACGAGAGGGATCGGAGAGAGGACTGAAGCTTTCTTT. This codes for CASTRGIGERTEAFF.

The chain recombines TRBV25-1 with TRBJ2-1; 9 bases are shared with TRBD2. J gave up 7 bases and V 2 bases, and 3 bases lay outside the gene matches. CDR1 and CDR2 from the germline V gene are MGHDK and SYGVNS. This CDR3 contains 14 residues. The DNA for the CDR3 is TGTGCCAGCAGTGAACCTAGCGGGGTTAATGAGCAGTTCTTC. Amino acid sequence: CASSEPSGVNEQFF. The whole variable domain, remainder taken from reference TRBV25-1 and TRBJ2-1, is EADIYQTPRYLVIGTGKKITLECSQTMGHDKMYWYQQDPGMELHLIHYSYGVNSTEKGDLSSESTVSRIRTEHFPLTLESARPSHTSQYLCASSEPSGVNEQFFGPGTRLTVL.

V usage is TRBV5-8 and J usage is TRBJ2-5; D may correspond to TRBD1 or TRBD2 (5 bases each). CDR3 size: 18 residues. The V end was cut by 4 bases, the J end by 0 bases, with 22 bases between. CDR1 and CDR2 (germline): SGHTS, YDEGEE. CDR3 nucleotides: TGTGCCAGCAGCGTAGGGACCGTACACGGAAAATACCAAGAGACCCAGTACTTC. It codes for CASSVGTVHGKYQETQYF. Combining the CDR3 with reference TRBV5-8 and TRBJ2-5 gives the whole variable domain EAGVTQSPTHLIKTRGQQATLRCSPISGHTSVYWYQQALGLGLQFLLWYDEGEERNRGNFPPRFSGRQFPNYSSELNVNALELEDSALYLCASSVGTVHGKYQETQYFGPGTRLLVL.

The rearrangement joins TRBV20-1 to TRBJ2-5; D is ambiguous. The V end lost 8 bases, the J end lost 1 base, and 8 bases lay between the germline ends. Germline lookup yields CDR1 DFQATT and CDR2 SNEGSKA (reference sequence). There are 11 residues in the CDR3. The CDR3 nucleotides are TGCAGTACAAGAATCCAAGAGACCCAGTACTTC. Translating it yields CSTRIQETQYF.

The chain employs TRBV30 and TRBJ2-7; D might be TRBD1 (6 bases). V lost 2 bases and J 1 base, leaving 9 bases between the germline ends. CDR1 GTSNPN and CDR2 SVGIG come from the germline V gene (reference sequence). CDR3 length: 13 amino acids. CDR3 bases: TGTGCCTGGAGTTTAGGGGGATCCTACGAGCAGTACTTC. Translating it yields CAWSLGGSYEQYF. Complete variable domain (other parts from reference TRBV30 and TRBJ2-7): SQTIHQWPATLVQPVGSPLSLECTVEGTSNPNLYWYRQAAGRGLQLLFYSVGIGQISSEVPQNLSASRPQDRQFILSSKKLLLSDSGFYLCAWSLGGSYEQYFGPGTRLTVT.

J is TRBJ1-3 and V is TRBV6-1; D perhaps matches TRBD1 (6 bases). Germline loops: CDR1 MNHNS, CDR2 SASEGT. This CDR3 spans 17 amino acids. V was clipped by 4 bases and J by 2 bases, with 18 bases between them. CDR3 region: CASSARRRTDTGNTIYF. In nucleotides, the CDR3 is TGTGCCAGCAGTGCCCGGCGCAGGACAGATACTGGAAACACCATATATTTT.

V is TRBV14 and J is TRBJ1-2; unclear D gene. The CDR3 contains 15 residues. Germline V lookup: CDR1 SGHDN, CDR2 FVKESK. V lost 1 base to trimming and J lost 3 bases, with 12 bases between them. The CDR3 DNA is TGTGCCAGCAGCCAAGGGATTGGCGGCTACTATGGCTACACCTTC. Amino acid sequence: CASSQGIGGYYGYTF.

The J gene is TRBJ1-2, the V gene TRBV19; 10 bases are a match to TRBD1. CDR3 size: 14 residues. Trimming cost V 7 bases and J 2 bases; bases outside gene matches: 4. Germline V lookup: CDR1 LNHDA, CDR2 SQIVND (reference sequence). CDR3 nucleotide sequence: TGTGCCAGTATTCCGGGACAGGGGAACTATGGCTACACCTTC. Residues: CASIPGQGNYGYTF.

This clone has just one count. The V and J genes are TRBV5-1 and TRBJ1-3; maybe TRBD1 (6 bases). V was cut by 3 bases and J by 4 bases, with 17 bases left in between. CDR1 is SGHRS and CDR2 is YFSETQ in the germline V gene. The CDR3 sequence is 16 residues long. CDR3 DNA: TGCGCCAGCAGCTCCCGATCAGCCGGGACAGGAAACACCATATATTTT. Translation gives CASSSRSAGTGNTIYF.

The CDR3 DNA reads as TGTGCCAGCAGCTCTCGTAGCGGGAGGGCCGGTTACAATGAGCAGTTCTTC. This encodes CASSSRSGRAGYNEQFF. The chain combines TRBV7-3 with TRBJ2-1; 11 bases fit TRBD2. V lost 4 bases and J lost 4; bases outside the gene matches: 9. The CDR3 spans 17 residues. The germline V gene has CDR1 SGHTA and CDR2 FQGTGA.

V usage is TRBV5-1 and J usage is TRBJ1-6; unclear D gene. Looked up from germline, CDR1 is SGHRS and CDR2 is YFSETQ. V was shortened by 4 bases and J by 2 bases, with 7 bases between the two germline ends. There are 14 residues in the CDR3. The CDR3 loop reads CASSPDTYNSPLHF. The CDR3 DNA follows: TGCGCCAGCAGCCCAGACACCTATAATTCACCCCTCCACTTT.

This chain joins TRBV5-4 and TRBJ1-2; TRBD1 aligns across 7 bases. Losses at the gene ends were 0 bases for V and 8 bases for J; bases not matched to a gene: 16. This CDR3 is built from 17 residues. Germline lookup yields CDR1 SGHNT and CDR2 YYREEE (reference sequence). For the CDR3, the DNA is TGTGCCAGCAGCTTGGGACAGGGAGAAGTCTTAGGAGGGGGCTACACCTTC. This codes for CASSLGQGEVLGGGYTF.

The chain is built from TRBV20-1 and TRBJ1-3, with D maybe TRBD1 (5 bases). Germline values: CDR1 DFQATT, CDR2 SNEGSKA (reference sequence). The CDR3 is 13 amino acids. Between the trimmed V and J ends, which lost 3 bases and 2 bases, there was a span of 8 bases. In nucleotides, the CDR3 is TGCAGTGCTAGTGTGGGGGCTGGAAACACCATATATTTT. Amino acid sequence: CSASVGAGNTIYF.

The chain couples TRBV2 to TRBJ1-1; D uncertain. This CDR3 is 13 amino acids long. The germline gives CDR1 SNHLY, CDR2 FYNNEI. V dropped 3 bases and J dropped 2 bases, with 7 bases sitting between them. This chain's CDR3 is CASSDQENTEAFF. In nucleotides, the CDR3 is TGTGCCAGCAGTGACCAGGAAAACACTGAAGCTTTCTTT.

This clone has only one observation. CDR3 DNA sequence: TGTGCCAGTAGTATAGGGACAGCCGGGGAGCTGTTTTTT. It yields the protein CASSIGTAGELFF. The chain joins TRBV19 to TRBJ2-2; TRBD1 might be the D (6 bases). The V gene's germline CDR1 is LNHDA and CDR2 SQIVND (reference sequence). The CDR3 extends over 13 amino acids. The V and J ends lost 1 base and 6 bases respectively, with 6 bases between them.

The CDR3 coding sequence is TGTGCCAGCTCGCCCTACCTAAGGCGGGGGAGCACAGATACGCAGTATTTT. This codes for CASSPYLRRGSTDTQYF. The rearrangement links TRBV18 to TRBJ2-3; 7 bases are a match to TRBD2. Trimming cost V 6 bases and J 0 bases; bases outside gene matches: 12. This CDR3 is built from 17 residues. Germline V gene data show CDR1 as KGHSH and CDR2 as LQKENI.

The chain links TRBV19 to TRBJ2-3, with TRBD2 identical over 13 bases. The CDR3 totals 17 residues. Trimming took 4 bases from V and 2 from J; bases not matched to a gene: 6. The germline V gene encodes CDR1 LNHDA and CDR2 SQIVND (reference sequence). This CDR3 reads CASSTRLAGGPTDTQYF. The CDR3 nucleotides read TGTGCCAGTAGTACAAGACTAGCGGGGGGCCCCACAGATACGCAGTATTTT.

The chain couples TRBV10-3 to TRBJ1-1; D is perhaps TRBD1 (6 bases). The CDR3 spans 13 residues. Germline V gives CDR1 ENHRY, CDR2 SYGVKD. Trimming cost V 6 bases and J 5 bases, with 13 bases left between them. In nucleotides, the CDR3 is TGTGCCATCAGCCAGGGGAAAGGGACTGAAGCTTTCTTT. It yields the protein CAISQGKGTEAFF.